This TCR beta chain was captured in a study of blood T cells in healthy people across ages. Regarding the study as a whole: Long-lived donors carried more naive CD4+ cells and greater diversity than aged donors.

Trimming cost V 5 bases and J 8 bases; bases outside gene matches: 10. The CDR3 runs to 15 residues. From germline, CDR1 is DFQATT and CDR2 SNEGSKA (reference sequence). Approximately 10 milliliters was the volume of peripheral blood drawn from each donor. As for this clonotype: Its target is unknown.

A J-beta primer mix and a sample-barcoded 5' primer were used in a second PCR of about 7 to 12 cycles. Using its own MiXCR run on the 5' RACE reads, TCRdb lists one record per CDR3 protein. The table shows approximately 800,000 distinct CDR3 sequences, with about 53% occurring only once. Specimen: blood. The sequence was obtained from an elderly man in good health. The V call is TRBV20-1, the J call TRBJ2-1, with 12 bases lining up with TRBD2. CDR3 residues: CSAHLGASGRDEQFF. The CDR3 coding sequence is TGCAGTGCTCACCTTGGGGCTAGCGGGAGGGATGAGCAGTTCTTC.